A single sample is the source of the 4 T cell receptor beta chains below, sequenced in a study of CD8 T cells in ankylosing spondylitis. Whole-study results and caveats: Apparently characteristic of ankylosing spondylitis blood was a TCR beta motif (about eight highly homologous variants).

Via MiXCR, TCRdb re-called the 5' RACE reads, giving one row per CDR3 protein. This table holds about 200,000 distinct CDR3 sequences, 5.5% to 7.5% found once. Antigen specificity for these receptors is unknown. The sample comprised blood, either unsorted or a sorted T cell fraction (not recorded which). The receptors originated from a male donor with ankylosing spondylitis.

This clonotype was observed a few times. The chain recombines TRBV5-5 with TRBJ2-1; TRBD2 matches 13 bases. The V gene's germline CDR1 is SGHKS and CDR2 YYEKEE (reference sequence). The CDR3 covers 14 residues. With V trimmed by 4 bases and J by 7 bases, 2 bases remained unmatched. The CDR3 here is CASSRTSGSNEQFF. The CDR3 nucleotides are TGTGCCAGCAGCAGGACTAGCGGGAGTAATGAGCAGTTCTTC.

This clonotype turned up a few times. The chain links TRBV10-3 to TRBJ2-7; the match to TRBD1 covers 9 bases. CDR3 length equals 16 residues. Germline loops: CDR1 ENHRY, CDR2 SYGVKD. V trimming: 4 bases; J trimming: 4 bases; junction bases outside the gene matches: 11. The CDR3 loop is CAISVSRDRVGYEQYF. The CDR3 region has the DNA TGTGCCATCAGTGTTTCTAGGGACAGGGTCGGTTACGAGCAGTACTTC.

This clonotype was picked up a small number of times. V usage is TRBV6-1 and J usage is TRBJ2-2; 11 positions match TRBD2. The CDR3 has 16 amino acids. V lost 6 bases to trimming and J lost 6 bases; unmatched junction nucleotides: 9. Germline CDR1 MNHNS, CDR2 SASEGT. The CDR3 DNA sequence: TGTGCCAGCAGGCGAAATAGCGGGAGGGCCCCCGGGGAGCTGTTTTTT. This codes for CASRRNSGRAPGELFF.

This clonotype was counted ten times or more. The rearrangement uses TRBV29-1 and TRBJ2-1; possibly TRBD2 for D (6 bases). This CDR3 comprises 15 residues. Germline V CDR1 and CDR2: SQVTM, ANQGSEA. CDR3 DNA: TGCACCACCGTGGGGGGAACGAGCTCCTACAATGAGCAGTTCTTC. It is translated as CTTVGGTSSYNEQFF.